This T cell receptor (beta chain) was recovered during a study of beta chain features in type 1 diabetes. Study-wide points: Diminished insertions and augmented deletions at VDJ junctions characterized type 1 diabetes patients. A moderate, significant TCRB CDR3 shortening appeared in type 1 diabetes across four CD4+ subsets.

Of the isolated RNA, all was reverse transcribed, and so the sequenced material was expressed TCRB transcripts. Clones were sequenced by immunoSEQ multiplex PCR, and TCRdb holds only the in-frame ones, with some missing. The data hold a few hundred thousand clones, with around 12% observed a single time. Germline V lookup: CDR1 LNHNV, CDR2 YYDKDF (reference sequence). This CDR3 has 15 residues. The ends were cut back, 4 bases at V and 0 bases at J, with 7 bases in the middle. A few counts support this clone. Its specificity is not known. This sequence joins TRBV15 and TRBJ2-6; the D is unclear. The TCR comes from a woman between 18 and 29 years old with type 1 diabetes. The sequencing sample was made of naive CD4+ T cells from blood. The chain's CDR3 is CATSKRSSGANVLTF. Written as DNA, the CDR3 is TGTGCCACCAGCAAACGGAGCTCTGGGGCCAACGTCCTGACTTTC. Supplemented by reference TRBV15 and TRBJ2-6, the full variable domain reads DAMVIQNPRYQVTQFGKPVTLSCSQTLNHNVMYWYQQKSSQAPKLLFHYYDKDFNNEADTPDNFQSRRPNTSFCFLDIRSPGLGDTAMYLCATSKRSSGANVLTFGAGSRLTVL.